These T cell receptor beta chains were read from a single sample in a study of blood T cell repertoires in COVID-19. Libraries were prepared by immunoSEQ multiplex PCR; TCRdb keeps only in-frame clonotypes and omits some of them. The table records about 380,000 clones, roughly 86% of them present only once. Sequenced material: PBMCs or T cells enriched from blood (not recorded which). These receptor sequences come from a man aged 30 to 45 who had recovered from COVID-19. Each CDR3 is given with its conserved first and last residue. A D gene is named only where the DNA matches it firmly. Where a row states a size, it is once, few, many or the class of an expanded clone; other rows omit it.

D gene: -; J gene: TRBJ1-2; V gene: TRBV10-1; clone size: -; CDR3 DNA: TGCGCCACCAAGAACTCGAACTATGGCTACACCTTC; CDR3 protein: CATKNSNYGYTF
D gene: -; J gene: TRBJ1-5; V gene: TRBV30; clone size: few; CDR3 DNA: TGTGCCTGGAGTGAGAGCTCCAATCAGCCCCAGCATTTT; CDR3 protein: CAWSESSNQPQHF
D gene: -; J gene: TRBJ1-2; V gene: TRBV18; clone size: -; CDR3 DNA: TGTGCCAGCTCACCCAACGCCCAGGGGTCGGGTGGCTACACCTTC; CDR3 protein: CASSPNAQGSGGYTF
D gene: -; J gene: TRBJ1-6; V gene: TRBV4-1; clone size: -; CDR3 DNA: TGCGCCAGCAGCCAAGCTCAGGGGACCTATAATTCACCCCTCCACTTT; CDR3 protein: CASSQAQGTYNSPLHF
D gene: TRBD1; J gene: TRBJ2-1; V gene: TRBV5-1; clone size: -; CDR3 DNA: TGCGCCAGCAGCTTGGGGGGACAGTCATACAATGAGCAGTTCTTC; CDR3 protein: CASSLGGQSYNEQFF
D gene: -; J gene: TRBJ2-3; V gene: TRBV5-1; clone size: -; CDR3 DNA: TGCGCCAGCAGCCCCATGGGCCCCAACCCCACAGATACGCAGTATTTT; CDR3 protein: CASSPMGPNPTDTQYF
D gene: -; J gene: TRBJ2-2; V gene: TRBV2; clone size: -; CDR3 DNA: TGTGCCAGCAGTGAACGGGTCTACACCGGGGAGCTGTTTTTT; CDR3 protein: CASSERVYTGELFF
D gene: -; J gene: TRBJ2-5; V gene: TRBV11-2; clone size: -; CDR3 DNA: TGTGCCAGCAGCTTAGATCTTAGTATTTGGGAGACCCAGTACTTC; CDR3 protein: CASSLDLSIWETQYF
D gene: TRBD2; J gene: TRBJ2-3; V gene: TRBV11-2; clone size: -; CDR3 DNA: TGTGCCAGCAGCTTAGACGGAGCGGGGGGATTCACAGATACGCAGTATTTT; CDR3 protein: CASSLDGAGGFTDTQYF
D gene: -; J gene: TRBJ2-7; V gene: TRBV10-3; clone size: -; CDR3 DNA: TGTGCCATCAGTGCACAGGGTCTTTTTGCCGAGCAGTACTTC; CDR3 protein: CAISAQGLFAEQYF
D gene: TRBD1; J gene: TRBJ1-1; V gene: TRBV4-3; clone size: -; CDR3 DNA: TGCGCCAGCAGCCCACAGGGGGCGAACACTGAAGCTTTCTTT; CDR3 protein: CASSPQGANTEAFF
D gene: TRBD1; J gene: TRBJ1-6; V gene: TRBV7-9; clone size: -; CDR3 DNA: TGTGCCAGCAGCTTATCAGGGGGAGGATCACCCCTCCACTTT; CDR3 protein: CASSLSGGGSPLHF
D gene: TRBD1; J gene: TRBJ1-1; V gene: TRBV6-5; clone size: -; CDR3 DNA: TGTGCCAGCAGGAGGGACAGTCAGACTGAAGCTTTCTTT; CDR3 protein: CASRRDSQTEAFF
D gene: -; J gene: TRBJ1-2; V gene: TRBV4-1; clone size: -; CDR3 DNA: TGCGCCAGCAGCCAAGGGCCGGAGGCTAACTATGGCTACACCTTC; CDR3 protein: CASSQGPEANYGYTF
D gene: TRBD1; J gene: TRBJ2-7; V gene: TRBV7-2; clone size: -; CDR3 DNA: TGTGCCAGCAGCGATTGGGTGGGACAGGCCAACGAGCAGTACTTC; CDR3 protein: CASSDWVGQANEQYF
D gene: -; J gene: TRBJ2-5; V gene: TRBV7-8; clone size: -; CDR3 DNA: TGTGCCAGCAGCTTAGCGCGTGGAGAGACCCAGTACTTC; CDR3 protein: CASSLARGETQYF
D gene: -; J gene: TRBJ2-2; V gene: TRBV6-5; clone size: -; CDR3 DNA: TGTGCCAGCAGTTATGAGGCGGGGAGCACCGGGGAGCTGTTTTTT; CDR3 protein: CASSYEAGSTGELFF
D gene: TRBD1; J gene: TRBJ1-5; V gene: TRBV10-2; clone size: -; CDR3 DNA: TGCGCCAGCAGACCAGGGGGAACAAGCAATCAGCCCCAGCATTTT; CDR3 protein: CASRPGGTSNQPQHF
D gene: TRBD2; J gene: TRBJ2-3; V gene: TRBV10-3; clone size: -; CDR3 DNA: TGTGCCATCAGTGAAACGGGGGGGCGCACAGATACGCAGTATTTT; CDR3 protein: CAISETGGRTDTQYF
D gene: TRBD2; J gene: TRBJ2-3; V gene: TRBV11-2; clone size: -; CDR3 DNA: TGTGCCAGCAGTTTACTAGCGGATAGCACAGATACGCAGTATTTT; CDR3 protein: CASSLLADSTDTQYF
D gene: -; J gene: TRBJ2-7; V gene: TRBV5-4; clone size: -; CDR3 DNA: TGTGCCAGCAGCTTTACAGGGTACGAGCAGTACTTC; CDR3 protein: CASSFTGYEQYF
D gene: -; J gene: TRBJ2-7; V gene: TRBV7-2; clone size: -; CDR3 DNA: TGTGCCAGCAGCGGCGGGAACTCCTACGAGCAGTACTTC; CDR3 protein: CASSGGNSYEQYF
D gene: TRBD1; J gene: TRBJ1-1; V gene: TRBV5-6; clone size: -; CDR3 DNA: TGTGCCAGCAGCTTCCGGGACAGGGATAAAGCTTTCTTT; CDR3 protein: CASSFRDRDKAFF
D gene: TRBD1; J gene: TRBJ1-5; V gene: TRBV10-3; clone size: few; CDR3 DNA: TGTGCCATCAGTGAGTCAATTTTGACAGGGGGCCATCAGCCCCAGCATTTT; CDR3 protein: CAISESILTGGHQPQHF
D gene: TRBD1; J gene: TRBJ2-7; V gene: TRBV6-5; clone size: -; CDR3 DNA: TGTGCCAGCAGGTCTTTAACGGGACAGACCTACGAGCAGTACTTC; CDR3 protein: CASRSLTGQTYEQYF
D gene: -; J gene: TRBJ1-1; V gene: TRBV6-1; clone size: -; CDR3 DNA: TGTGCCCTACGAGGATACATGAACACTGAAGCTTTCTTT; CDR3 protein: CALRGYMNTEAFF
D gene: TRBD1; J gene: TRBJ1-6; V gene: TRBV19; clone size: -; CDR3 DNA: TGTGCCAGCTCTGCGGCCGGGACAGGGGGTTCACCCCTCCACTTT; CDR3 protein: CASSAAGTGGSPLHF
D gene: -; J gene: TRBJ1-5; V gene: TRBV18; clone size: -; CDR3 DNA: TGTGCCAGCTCACCAGGGTCGGGACAGCCCCAGCATTTT; CDR3 protein: CASSPGSGQPQHF
D gene: -; J gene: TRBJ2-7; V gene: TRBV20-1; clone size: -; CDR3 DNA: TGCAGTGCTAGTGGGTGGGGCCCCTACGAGCAGTACTTC; CDR3 protein: CSASGWGPYEQYF
D gene: TRBD1; J gene: TRBJ1-2; V gene: TRBV6-5; clone size: -; CDR3 DNA: TGTGCCAGCAGCTCGACAGGGACTTCCAACTATGGCTACACCTTC; CDR3 protein: CASSSTGTSNYGYTF
D gene: TRBD1; J gene: TRBJ1-2; V gene: TRBV19; clone size: -; CDR3 DNA: TGTGCCAGTAGTATAGTCAAGGGGGCCCATGGCTACACCTTC; CDR3 protein: CASSIVKGAHGYTF
D gene: TRBD2; J gene: TRBJ2-2; V gene: TRBV19; clone size: -; CDR3 DNA: TGTGCCAGTAGTAGGACGGCGGCTAGCGGCGCGAACACCGGGGAGCTGTTTTTT; CDR3 protein: CASSRTAASGANTGELFF
D gene: -; J gene: TRBJ1-6; V gene: TRBV28; clone size: -; CDR3 DNA: TGTGCCAGCAGCCCTACAGGGATAGGTTCACCCCTCCACTTT; CDR3 protein: CASSPTGIGSPLHF
D gene: -; J gene: TRBJ1-6; V gene: TRBV6-5; clone size: -; CDR3 DNA: TGTGCCAGCAGTCAGGGGAACAGGAATTCACCCCTCCACTTT; CDR3 protein: CASSQGNRNSPLHF
D gene: TRBD1; J gene: TRBJ2-3; V gene: TRBV10-1; clone size: -; CDR3 DNA: TGCGCCAGCAGTGCGGGACAGGGGACAGATACGCAGTATTTT; CDR3 protein: CASSAGQGTDTQYF
D gene: TRBD1; J gene: TRBJ1-3; V gene: TRBV18; clone size: -; CDR3 DNA: TGTGCCAGCTCGGGGGCTCCCGGGACAGGGTCTGGAAACACCATATATTTT; CDR3 protein: CASSGAPGTGSGNTIYF
D gene: -; J gene: TRBJ1-5; V gene: TRBV4-1; clone size: -; CDR3 DNA: TGCGCCAGCAGCCAGGGTGACAGAATGCTTTATAGCAATCAGCCCCAGCATTTT; CDR3 protein: CASSQGDRMLYSNQPQHF
D gene: TRBD2; J gene: TRBJ2-1; V gene: TRBV11-2; clone size: -; CDR3 DNA: TGTGCCAGCAGCTTAGGGACTAGCGGGGGGTTACAGTTCTTC; CDR3 protein: CASSLGTSGGLQFF
D gene: -; J gene: TRBJ1-2; V gene: TRBV30; clone size: -; CDR3 DNA: TGTGCCTGGAGTTTGGCAGGGTTTGGCTACACCTTC; CDR3 protein: CAWSLAGFGYTF
D gene: -; J gene: TRBJ1-1; V gene: TRBV18; clone size: -; CDR3 DNA: TGTGCCAGCTCCGGGGGACGAGCGAACACTGAAGCTTTCTTT; CDR3 protein: CASSGGRANTEAFF
D gene: -; J gene: TRBJ2-7; V gene: TRBV4-1; clone size: -; CDR3 DNA: TGCGCCAGCAGCCAAGCCCGGACACCAACCTACGAGCAGTACTTC; CDR3 protein: CASSQARTPTYEQYF
D gene: -; J gene: TRBJ2-7; V gene: TRBV28; clone size: -; CDR3 DNA: TGTGCCAGCAGCCAGGTACAGGGTTCCTACGAGCAGTACTTC; CDR3 protein: CASSQVQGSYEQYF
D gene: TRBD2; J gene: TRBJ2-7; V gene: TRBV7-9; clone size: -; CDR3 DNA: TGTGCCAGCAGCTTAGAAACTAGCGGACACTCCTACGAGCAGTACTTC; CDR3 protein: CASSLETSGHSYEQYF
D gene: TRBD2; J gene: TRBJ2-3; V gene: TRBV6-1; clone size: few; CDR3 DNA: TGTGCCAGCAGTGAAAAGCGGGGGCTCACAGATACGCAGTATTTT; CDR3 protein: CASSEKRGLTDTQYF
D gene: TRBD1; J gene: TRBJ2-7; V gene: TRBV12-3/TRBV12-4; clone size: -; CDR3 DNA: TGTGCCAGCAGTACAATTACAGGGGCCGAGCAGTACTTC; CDR3 protein: CASSTITGAEQYF
D gene: -; J gene: TRBJ1-6; V gene: TRBV5-4; clone size: -; CDR3 DNA: TGTGCCAGCACCGCCGGGGCCTATAATTCACCCCTCCACTTT; CDR3 protein: CASTAGAYNSPLHF
D gene: -; J gene: TRBJ1-3; V gene: TRBV5-1; clone size: -; CDR3 DNA: TGCGCCAGCAGCTTGGTGGGGGCGCCTGGAAACACCATATATTTT; CDR3 protein: CASSLVGAPGNTIYF
D gene: -; J gene: TRBJ1-2; V gene: TRBV9; clone size: -; CDR3 DNA: TGTGCCAGCAGCGCCTCAGGCTCCCCCCGATTCGGCTACACCTTC; CDR3 protein: CASSASGSPRFGYTF
D gene: TRBD1; J gene: TRBJ1-2; V gene: TRBV2; clone size: -; CDR3 DNA: TGTGCCAGCAGGAACGACAGGGGGTCTTATGGCTACACCTTC; CDR3 protein: CASRNDRGSYGYTF
D gene: -; J gene: TRBJ1-1; V gene: TRBV28; clone size: -; CDR3 DNA: TGTGCCAGCAGTTACGGTCCAGGGGTTAGAGGGAACACTGAAGCTTTCTTT; CDR3 protein: CASSYGPGVRGNTEAFF
D gene: -; J gene: TRBJ2-7; V gene: TRBV7-8; clone size: -; CDR3 DNA: TGTGCCAGCAGCCCACTTTCCTCCTACGAGCAGTACTTC; CDR3 protein: CASSPLSSYEQYF